The 20 T cell receptor beta chains presented below share a single source sample, sequenced in a study of T cell changes during pregnancy in multiple sclerosis. Repertoires were generated with immunoSEQ multiplex PCR, while TCRdb's copy carries only in-frame clones and drops some. The repertoire has 45,000 or so clones, more than 90% of them found once; the top ten carry about 8.8%. Sequenced here: CD8+ T cells from peripheral blood mononuclear cells, sampled after pregnancy. These receptors were taken from a female donor with multiple sclerosis, enrolled in a pregnancy study.

The rearrangement links TRBV7-8 to TRBJ2-7, with 14 bases lining up with TRBD2. The CDR3 consists of 15 residues. V was pared by 5 bases and J by 6 bases, with 6 bases of the junction left unmatched. The germline V gene encodes CDR1 SGHVS and CDR2 FQNEAQ. The CDR3 reads CASSLQGLAGVEQYF. CDR3 nucleotides: TGTGCCAGCAGCCTACAGGGACTAGCGGGGGTCGAGCAGTACTTC.

The chain links TRBV9 to TRBJ2-3, with 8 bases that match TRBD1. Germline V gene lookup returns CDR1 SGDLS and CDR2 YYNGEE. J gave up 0 bases and V 7 bases, and 4 bases lay outside the gene matches. This CDR3 region has 14 residues. In nucleotides, the CDR3 is TGTGCCAGCGGGACAGGACCCAGCACAGATACGCAGTATTTT. As protein: CASGTGPSTDTQYF.

This CDR3 is CAWSVSDEQYF. The CDR3 DNA reads as TGTGCCTGGAGTGTATCAGACGAGCAGTACTTC. The chain links TRBV30 to TRBJ2-7, with D unclear. V lost 0 bases and J 5 bases, leaving 5 bases between the germline ends. CDR3 length: 11 amino acids. CDR1 and CDR2 (germline): GTSNPN, SVGIG (reference sequence).

The V and J genes are TRBV19 and TRBJ2-7, with a weak D call TRBD2 (6 bases). V lost 3 bases to trimming and J lost 7 bases, with 16 bases between them. CDR1 and CDR2 (germline): LNHDA, SQIVND (reference sequence). This CDR3 spans 14 amino acids. The CDR3 coding sequence is TGTGCCAGTAGTATTTTGGGCGACGCGGGGGAGCAGTACTTC. This gives the protein CASSILGDAGEQYF. The full variable domain, rest sourced from reference TRBV19 and TRBJ2-7, is DGGITQSPKYLFRKEGQNVTLSCEQNLNHDAMYWYRQDPGQGLRLIYYSQIVNDFQKGDIAEGYSVSREKKESFPLTVTSAQKNPTAFYLCASSILGDAGEQYFGPGTRLTVT.

The chain carries TRBV6-1 and TRBJ2-2, with 7 positions matching TRBD2. The CDR3 contains 15 residues. V gave up 3 bases and J gave up 2 bases; unmatched junction bases: 3. Germline CDR1 reads MNHNS; CDR2 reads SASEGT. The CDR3 reads CASSDWGGNTGELFF. The CDR3 DNA follows: TGTGCCAGCAGTGACTGGGGGGGAAACACCGGGGAGCTGTTTTTT.

The rearrangement joins TRBV11-2 to TRBJ2-7; possibly TRBD2 for D (6 bases). Germline CDR1 SGHAT, CDR2 FQNNGV. Trimming left V 5 bases short and J 0 bases short, with 17 bases between. This CDR3 comprises 16 residues. The CDR3 DNA follows: TGTGCCAGCAGCCCACCAGGTAGCGGCTTCTCCTACGAGCAGTACTTC. Its translation: CASSPPGSGFSYEQYF. The full variable domain, rest sourced from reference TRBV11-2 and TRBJ2-7, is EAGVAQSPRYKIIEKRQSVAFWCNPISGHATLYWYQQILGQGPKLLIQFQNNGVVDDSQLPKDRFSAERLKGVDSTLKIQPAKLEDSAVYLCASSPPGSGFSYEQYFGPGTRLTVT.

A single count supports this clone. The gene calls are TRBV9 and TRBJ2-7; D remains unclear. This CDR3 is 16 amino acids long. Germline V lookup: CDR1 SGDLS, CDR2 YYNGEE. V gave up 4 bases and J gave up 0 bases, with 17 bases separating them. CDR3 DNA: TGTGCCAGCAGCCCTCTAGAGGCCATAGGCTCCTACGAGCAGTACTTC. Translation gives CASSPLEAIGSYEQYF.

This clone has only a few counts. The chain employs TRBV30 and TRBJ2-2; perhaps TRBD2 as D (6 bases). Germline CDR1 GTSNPN, CDR2 SVGIG (reference sequence). This CDR3 contains 15 residues. The ends were cut back, 4 bases at V and 5 bases at J, with 17 bases in the middle. In DNA form, the CDR3 reads TGTGCCTGGACCACGGGGGACTCTGTAACCGGGGAGCTGTTTTTT. Its translation is CAWTTGDSVTGELFF.

This clone was seen once. The chain recombines TRBV27 with TRBJ1-1, with TRBD1 matching over 7 bases. The germline V gene encodes CDR1 MNHEY and CDR2 SMNVEV (reference sequence). The V and J ends lost 5 bases and 7 bases, in that order; junction bases with no gene match: 10. CDR3 length: 14 residues. CDR3 sequence reads: CASSTSIRDSEAFF. Written as DNA, the CDR3 is TGTGCCAGCAGTACTAGTATCCGGGACAGTGAAGCTTTCTTT.

CDR3 DNA: TGCGCCAGCAGCCAAGACGGGACAGGGGTTTACTCACCCCTCCACTTT. Amino acids: CASSQDGTGVYSPLHF. The rearrangement uses TRBV4-3 and TRBJ1-6; TRBD1 agrees at 10 bases. Trimming cost V 0 bases and J 10 bases; bases outside gene matches: 6. The CDR3 runs 16 residues. The germline V gene has CDR1 LGHNA and CDR2 YSLEER.

This sequence joins TRBV25-1 and TRBJ1-2; 8 bases match TRBD1. The CDR3 spans 12 residues. CDR1 is MGHDK and CDR2 is SYGVNS in the germline V gene. After removal of 7 bases from V and 4 bases from J, the junction contained 2 bases not matched to a gene. CDR3 sequence: CASTTGGYGYTF. In DNA, the CDR3 is TGTGCCAGCACCACAGGGGGCTATGGCTACACCTTC.

This sequence joins TRBV19 and TRBJ2-3, with 14 bases lining up with TRBD2. This CDR3 spans 18 amino acids. CDR1 is LNHDA, CDR2 SQIVND, per germline (reference sequence). V lost 4 bases and J lost 4; bases outside the gene matches: 10. This chain's CDR3 is CASSTEGTSGGSADTQYF. The CDR3, as DNA: TGTGCCAGTAGTACCGAAGGGACTAGCGGGGGATCCGCAGATACGCAGTATTTT.

The chain combines TRBV6-5 with TRBJ1-5; D remains unclear. The germline gives CDR1 MNHEY, CDR2 SVGAGI. The CDR3 is 14 residues long. Trimming left V 4 bases short and J 5 bases short, with 12 bases between. The CDR3 DNA sequence: TGTGCCAGCAGTTTGGGCGACGGGGATCAGCCCCAGCATTTT. Its protein product is CASSLGDGDQPQHF.

This rearrangement joins TRBV6-5 to TRBJ2-7; 7 bases line up with TRBD2. V lost 4 bases, J lost 5 bases, and 2 bases stayed unmatched. The CDR3 totals 12 residues. Germline values: CDR1 MNHEY, CDR2 SVGAGI. The CDR3 DNA is TGTGCCAGCAGTTGGGGGGGGAACGAGCAGTACTTC. Translation gives CASSWGGNEQYF.

This sequence joins TRBV9 and TRBJ2-3; TRBD2 agrees at 13 bases. The V gene's germline CDR1 is SGDLS and CDR2 YYNGEE. The V and J ends lost 2 bases and 3 bases, in that order; junction bases with no gene match: 6. The CDR3 extends over 17 amino acids. For the CDR3, the DNA is TGTGCCAGCAGCGTTACTAGCGGGAGGGCGTTGACAGATACGCAGTATTTT. Residues: CASSVTSGRALTDTQYF.

In this sample, this clone turned up once. The chain carries TRBV7-9 and TRBJ1-1; D is possibly TRBD1 (5 bases). CDR1 and CDR2 from the germline V gene are SEHNR and FQNEAQ (reference sequence). CDR3 length: 15 amino acids. V lost 3 bases and J lost 5, with 16 bases in between. This CDR3 reads CASSLARAGGTEAFF. The CDR3 nucleotides are TGTGCCAGCAGCTTGGCCAGGGCCGGGGGAACTGAAGCTTTCTTT.

The chain couples TRBV11-1 to TRBJ2-7; D might be TRBD1 (5 bases). The CDR3 length is 15 residues. Trimming stripped 5 bases from V and 2 bases from J, with 16 bases between. Germline assignment: CDR1 SGHAT and CDR2 FQDESV (reference sequence). The CDR3 coding sequence is TGTGCCAGCAGCCTTGGCCAGGGATTTCCCTACGAGCAGTACTTC. This gives the protein CASSLGQGFPYEQYF.

The rearrangement links TRBV13 to TRBJ2-3; D remains unclear. The CDR3 loop spans 13 amino acids. The V gene lost 5 bases and the J gene lost 0 bases, with 6 bases spanning the gap. Germline values: CDR1 PRHDT, CDR2 FYEKMQ (reference sequence). The CDR3 sequence: CASSPSSTDTQYF. CDR3 DNA sequence: TGTGCCAGCAGCCCGAGTAGCACAGATACGCAGTATTTT.

For the CDR3, the DNA is TGCGCCAGCAGCTTGGGTGCGACAGCATTCTCCTACGAGCAGTACTTC. Protein: CASSLGATAFSYEQYF. This chain links TRBV5-1 with TRBJ2-5; perhaps TRBD1 as D (5 bases). With the DNA end fitting TRBJ2-7 better, the J assignment may be wrong. Germline CDR1 SGHRS, CDR2 YFSETQ. The CDR3 loop spans 16 amino acids.

This clone was recorded only once. The CDR3 here is CASSDPIAGGPYEQYF. CDR3 in DNA: TGTGCCAGCAGTGACCCTATAGCGGGGGGGCCATACGAGCAGTACTTC. The chain links TRBV6-1 to TRBJ2-7; 11 bases map to TRBD2. With 3 bases clipped from V and 4 bases from J, the junction kept 8 bases outside the gene matches. CDR3 size: 16 residues. Germline CDR1 reads MNHNS; CDR2 reads SASEGT.